The entry below gives a single TCR beta chain sequence along with its context. Its antigen is not known. The CDR3 has 15 amino acids. Germline CDR1 is LNHDA and CDR2 is SQIVND (reference sequence). Trimming left V 8 bases short and J 3 bases short, with 20 bases between. It was with 60 Vbeta and 13 Jbeta primers that the PCR ran. Here immunoSEQ multiplex PCR was the method, and the copy in TCRdb shows in-frame clones only, minus some. The table records about 200,000 clones, 75% to 90% of them present only once. The entry originates in a study of cytomegalovirus exposure and HLA in healthy donors. Study outcomes and limitations: Rarity characterized most TCR sequences, yet some public TCRs appeared in many donors.

Sequencing used PBMCs. The receptor's source is a woman aged 25 to 39 in good health and CMV-seronegative. The chain is built from TRBV19 and TRBJ2-7; possibly TRBD1 for D (5 bases). Here the CDR3 reads CASSPFGAGNYEQYF. DNA for the CDR3: TGTGCCAGTTCCCCCTTTGGGGCAGGAAACTACGAGCAGTACTTC.